This passage covers 26 T cell receptor delta chains from one sample sequenced in a study of delta chains in infants with herpesvirus infections. Gamma-chain- and delta-chain-specific primers converted PBMC RNA into TCR cDNA. TCRdb fed the RT-PCR reads to CATT. The sample comprises about 900 delta-chain clones, around 33% of which are singletons, and roughly 13% rests with the top ten. The sample in question was peripheral blood, obtained at time point 1 of longitudinal follow-up. These receptors all come from a human donor who was a Ugandan infant, either HIV-exposed or HIV-unexposed (not recorded which).

Relative to its sample, this clone is large (0.1 to 1%). V and J are TRDV2 and TRDJ3; TRDD3 matches 12 bases. This CDR3 spans 18 amino acids. From germline, CDR1 is GEAIGNYY and CDR2 EKD. The trim removed 4 bases at V and 0 bases at J, leaving 3 bases unmatched. The CDR3 nucleotides read TGTGCCTGTGATACTGGGGGATACCACTCCTGGGACACCCGACAGATGTTTTTC. It translates to CACDTGGYHSWDTRQMFF.

This clone showed up just once. Being one base from a much bigger clone, this may be a read error. The sample has other DNA sequences that encode this CDR3 too. J is TRDJ3 and V is TRDV2; either TRDD1 or TRDD3 may fit D (5 bases each). This CDR3 has 19 amino acids. The germline V and J ends were trimmed by 1 base and 0 bases, with 15 bases remaining between them. Germline CDR1 is GEAIGNYY and CDR2 is EKD. The CDR3 sequence: CACDTVGENSSWDTRQMFF. Here the CDR3 DNA reads TGTGCCTGTGACACTGTTGGGGAGAATAGCTCCTGGGACACCCGACAGATGTTTTTC.

This clone is medium-sized in the sample. The chain joins TRDV3 to TRDJ1; 7 bases map to TRDD3. V was pared by 2 bases and J by 3 bases, with 15 bases of the junction left unmatched. The CDR3 covers 16 residues. Germline V gene lookup returns CDR1 TVYSNPD and CDR2 GDNSRS (reference sequence). CDR3 DNA sequence: TGTGCCTTTGTCTACGGGGGATCCCGCCCTCCCGATAAACTCATCTTT. Protein sequence: CAFVYGGSRPPDKLIF. The entire variable domain, with the rest obtained from reference TRDV3 and TRDJ1, is as follows: CDKVTQSSPDQTVASGSEVVLLCTYDTVYSNPDLFWYRIRPDYSFQFVFYGDNSRSEGADFTQGRFSVKHILTQKAFHLVISPVRTEDSATYYCAFVYGGSRPPDKLIFGKGTRVTVEP.

By proportion, this clone is large (0.1 to 1%). This chain joins TRDV3 and TRDJ1; the match to TRDD3 covers 9 bases. Trimming at V came to 0 bases and at J to 0 bases, leaving 11 bases not matched to a gene. The CDR3 covers 17 residues. Germline V gene sequence: CDR1 TVYSNPD, CDR2 GDNSRS (reference sequence). The CDR3 loop is CAFRAVGDRMNTDKLIF. The CDR3 nucleotides read TGTGCCTTTAGAGCCGTGGGGGATAGAATGAACACCGATAAACTCATCTTT. Complete variable domain (other parts from reference TRDV3 and TRDJ1): CDKVTQSSPDQTVASGSEVVLLCTYDTVYSNPDLFWYRIRPDYSFQFVFYGDNSRSEGADFTQGRFSVKHILTQKAFHLVISPVRTEDSATYYCAFRAVGDRMNTDKLIFGKGTRVTVEP.

Comments on this clone: A read error is the likely source, as a far larger clone sits one nucleotide away. Distinct nucleotide sequences in the sample also encode this CDR3. The genes are TRDV2 and TRDJ3, with 13 bases identical to TRDD3. This CDR3 spans 20 amino acids. Losses at the gene ends were 4 bases for V and 0 bases for J; bases not matched to a gene: 8. Germline-derived CDR1 and CDR2 are GEAIGNYY and EKD. The CDR3 nucleotides are TGTGCCTGTGATAAAGTACTGGGGGATACGCGCTCCTGGGACACCCGACAGATGTTTTTC. The encoded protein is CACDKVLGDTRSWDTRQMFF.

By share, this clone ranks as medium-sized. The chain links TRDV1 to TRDJ1, with 8 bases that match TRDD3. Trimming removed 2 bases from V and 1 base from J; junction bases left unmatched: 15. Germline V gene sequence: CDR1 TSWWSYY, CDR2 QGS. CDR3 length: 19 amino acids. DNA of the CDR3: TGTGCTCTTGGGGAAACTGGGCACTGGGGGGCAATTTTCACCGATAAACTCATCTTT. Protein product: CALGETGHWGAIFTDKLIF.

J is TRDJ1 and V is TRDV1; 13 bases fit TRDD3. V trimming: 3 bases; J trimming: 0 bases; junction bases outside the gene matches: 13. This CDR3 has 20 residues. Germline CDR1 and CDR2: TSWWSYY and QGS. The CDR3 spells CALGDPTSYWGIRNTDKLIF. The CDR3 nucleotides read TGTGCTCTTGGGGACCCAACTTCCTACTGGGGGATACGAAACACCGATAAACTCATCTTT.

This clone is termed large. The V call is TRDV1, the J call TRDJ1, with D uncertain. The germline CDR1 and CDR2 sequences are TSWWSYY and QGS. CDR3 length equals 20 residues. V lost 3 bases to trimming and J lost 0 bases, with 26 bases between them. The CDR3 coding sequence is TGTGCTCTTGGGGACTCTCATGAGTTCCCCCATTTGGTTTACACCGATAAACTCATCTTT. Protein: CALGDSHEFPHLVYTDKLIF.

As for this clone: A far larger clone lies a single base away; this is likely a read error. Other DNA sequences within the sample encode an identical CDR3. The J gene is TRDJ3, the V gene TRDV2; D is uncertain. The CDR3 is made up of 13 amino acids. Germline CDR1 reads GEAIGNYY; CDR2 reads EKD. CDR3 coding DNA: TGTGCCTGTGACACCTGGGACACCCGACAGATGTTTTTT. As protein: CACDTWDTRQMFF.

This clone is labeled as large. The chain is built from TRAV38-2/DV8 and TRDJ2; the D gene is possibly TRDD3 (6 bases). Trimming removed 7 bases from V and 3 bases from J, with 22 bases in between. Germline loops: CDR1 TSESDYY, CDR2 QEAYKQQN. The CDR3 sequence is 17 residues long. CDR3 sequence reads: CAYAPCLLGKVTAQLFF. The CDR3 DNA reads as TGTGCTTATGCTCCTTGCCTACTGGGCAAAGTGACAGCACAACTCTTCTTT.

With regard to this clone: A far larger clone is just one base off, so this is likely a read error. The rearrangement uses TRDV2 and TRDJ1; TRDD3 matches at 7 bases. Germline loops: CDR1 GEAIGNYY, CDR2 EKD. V lost 3 bases, J lost 3 bases, and 6 bases stayed unmatched. The CDR3 extends over 14 amino acids. CDR3 in amino acids: CACDEMGDADKLIF. CDR3 in DNA: TGTGCCTGTGACGAGATGGGGGACGCCGATAAACTCATCTTT.

Worth noting for this clone: With only one base between it and a far larger clone, this is likely a read error. Other nucleotide sequences in the sample specify the same CDR3. The chain couples TRDV2 to TRDJ1, with 8 bases lining up with TRDD3. From germline, CDR1 is GEAIGNYY and CDR2 EKD. The CDR3 spans 21 residues. The CDR3 loop is CACDTLDSPSYWGSNTDKLIF. CDR3 bases: TGTGCCTGTGACACCTTAGATTCCCCTTCGTACTGGGGGTCCAACACCGATAAACTAATCTTT.

As for this clone: Since a far larger clone is one base different, this is likely a read error. Other nucleotide sequences in the sample specify the same CDR3. This chain joins TRDV1 and TRDJ1; 11 nucleotides align to TRDD3. This CDR3 is built from 19 residues. Germline V gene lookup returns CDR1 TSWWSYY and CDR2 QGS. The CDR3 spells CALGELGSNWGIGADKLIF. CDR3 nucleotide sequence: TGTGCCCTTGGGGAACTGGGCTCCAACTGGGGGATAGGTGCCGATAAACTCATCTTT.

V is TRDV3 and J is TRDJ1, with TRDD3 as a possible D gene (6 bases). CDR3 length: 20 amino acids. V lost 1 base to trimming and J lost 0 bases, with 30 bases between them. CDR1 is TVYSNPD, CDR2 GDNSRS, per germline (reference sequence). The CDR3 DNA reads as TGTGCCTTTAAAGGTCCGGTGTCTACGTGGGTGGGGGTGTACACCGATAAACTCATCTTT. It encodes CAFKGPVSTWVGVYTDKLIF.

Only a few counts were recorded for this clone. The rearrangement uses TRDV2 and TRDJ2; 10 nucleotides match TRDD3. The germline gives CDR1 GEAIGNYY, CDR2 EKD. J lost 6 bases, V lost 0 bases, and 3 bases had no gene match. There are 15 residues in the CDR3. CDR3 amino acids: CACDTVGGYAAQLFF. The CDR3 DNA is TGTGCCTGTGACACCGTGGGGGGATACGCAGCACAACTCTTCTTT.

In its sample, this clone ranks as large. The V gene is TRDV2, the J gene TRDJ1; TRDD3 agrees at 13 bases. Germline-derived CDR1 and CDR2 are GEAIGNYY and EKD. The CDR3 consists of 17 residues. The J segment lost 2 bases and the V segment lost 0 bases, leaving 5 bases of the junction unmatched. CDR3 nucleotides: TGTGCCTGTGACACCGTACTGGGGGATACGAAAACCGATAAACTCATCTTT. Residues: CACDTVLGDTKTDKLIF.

Turning to this clone: A far larger clone is only one base removed, so a read error is likely. Other DNA sequences in this specimen translate into the identical CDR3. This sequence joins TRDV2 and TRDJ2, with 12 bases matching TRDD3. The CDR3 runs to 15 residues. V gave up 0 bases and J gave up 7 bases; unmatched junction bases: 2. Per the germline V gene, CDR1 is GEAIGNYY and CDR2 is EKD. DNA for the CDR3: TGTGCCTGTGACACCCTGGGGGATACGAGAGCACAACTCTTCTTT. This codes for CACDTLGDTRAQLFF.

Concerning this clone itself: A much larger clone lies one base from this, so it may be a read error. The genes are TRDV1 and TRDJ1; 12 bases line up with TRDD3. Per germline, CDR1 TSWWSYY and CDR2 QGS. This CDR3 is built from 22 residues. Trimming took 2 bases from V and 3 from J; bases not matched to a gene: 22. CDR3 nucleotides: TGTGCTCTTGGGGAAAAAATCCTTCCTATCGCTGGGGGATACGTGAAGTCCGATAAACTCATCTTT. Residues: CALGEKILPIAGGYVKSDKLIF.

This clone was found a few times. A far larger clone is one nucleotide away, so this likely arose from a read error. The identical CDR3 is also encoded by other nucleotide sequences in the sample. CDR3 coding DNA: TGTGCTCTTGGGGAAATCGAGCTCCCTCCTTTCAATACTGGGGGTTTCACCGATAAACTCATCTTT. It is translated as CALGEIELPPFNTGGFTDKLIF. The chain combines TRDV1 with TRDJ1, with 8 bases matching TRDD3. Germline CDR1 and CDR2: TSWWSYY and QGS. CDR3 length: 22 amino acids. V trimming: 2 bases; J trimming: 1 base; junction bases outside the gene matches: 24.

J gene TRDJ3 was identified, but the V gene was not called. This CDR3 has 10 amino acids. The CDR3: CSGDTRQMFF. DNA of the CDR3: TGCTCCGGGGACACCCGACAGATGTTTTTC.

This clone is categorized as medium-sized (0.01 to 0.1%). The chain carries TRDV1 and TRDJ1; 10 bases match TRDD3. The CDR3 contains 23 residues. The V and J ends lost 5 bases and 0 bases, in that order; junction bases with no gene match: 27. CDR1 is TSWWSYY and CDR2 is QGS in the germline V gene. For the CDR3, the DNA is TGTGCTCTTGGGCCTACCCCCCCGCCTCCAGAACACTGGGGGATGGAGTACACCGATAAACTCATCTTT. It is translated as CALGPTPPPPEHWGMEYTDKLIF.

Worth noting for this clone: A read error is possible here, since a much larger clone lies one base away. At the DNA level, this CDR3 is encoded by other sequences in the same sample as well. This rearrangement joins TRDV2 to TRDJ3; TRDD3 matches at 9 bases. CDR1 is GEAIGNYY and CDR2 is EKD in the germline V gene. CDR3 size: 20 residues. The CDR3 DNA sequence: TGTGCCTGTGACACGCCTACTGGGGGACCCCTCTCCTGGGACACCCGCCAGATGTTTTTC. This sequence encodes CACDTPTGGPLSWDTRQMFF.

As concerns this clone: Given a far larger clone just one base away, this is likely a sequencing read error. This CDR3 is also generated by other DNA sequences in the sample. This chain uses TRDV1 with TRDJ1; TRDD3 matches at 8 bases. V lost 6 bases and J lost 0; bases outside the gene matches: 18. This CDR3 has 19 residues. Per germline, CDR1 TSWWSYY and CDR2 QGS. CDR3 DNA: TGTGCTCTTGGAGAGTCCTTATACTGCTGGGGGAAGGACACCGATAAACTCATCTTT. Translating gives CALGESLYCWGKDTDKLIF.

In this sample, this clone is large (0.1 to 1%). The CDR3 protein is CACDLTGGYSWDTRQMFF. The CDR3 DNA reads TGTGCCTGTGACCTTACTGGGGGATATTCCTGGGACACCCGACAGATGTTTTTC. The genes are TRDV2 and TRDJ3; 11 nucleotides align to TRDD3. The V gene end was trimmed by 3 bases and the J gene end by 1 base; junction bases not matched to a gene: 4. Germline V gene lookup returns CDR1 GEAIGNYY and CDR2 EKD. The CDR3 covers 18 residues.

With respect to this clone: A read error is the likely source, as a far larger clone sits one nucleotide away. This chain links TRDV2 with TRDJ1, with 7 bases aligning to TRDD3. Germline-derived CDR1 and CDR2 are GEAIGNYY and EKD. This CDR3 has 13 residues. CDR3 bases: TGTGCCTATGACACCTGGGGGACCGATAAACTCATCTTT. Its protein product is CAYDTWGTDKLIF.

As to this clone: Just one base apart from a much larger clone, this may be a read error. The sample has other DNA sequences that encode this CDR3 too. The rearrangement links TRDV1 to TRDJ1, with D perhaps matching TRDD3 (9 bases). The CDR3 has 27 amino acids. CDR1 is TSWWSYY and CDR2 is QGS in the germline V gene. Trimming pared 4 bases from V and 2 bases from J, leaving 50 bases between. CDR3 sequence reads: CALGGSKTSAFLYALGDEVGGTDKLIF. The CDR3 bases are TGTGCTCTTGGGGGGTCGAAGACTTCGGCCTTCCTATATGCTCTGGGGGATGAGGTAGGGGGTACCGATAAACTCATCTTT.